Presented here are 7 T cell receptor beta chains from one specimen sequenced in a study of graft-versus-host responses after intestinal transplantation. Data came from immunoSEQ multiplex PCR; TCRdb stores just in-frame clones and leaves some out. The data contain around 110,000 clones, over 85% of them singletons. Their antigens remain unidentified. The sequences come from unstimulated CD4+ T cells sorted from spleen or lymph node cells, collected before transplant. These receptors were obtained from a human donor who was the organ donor for an intestinal transplant.

This chain connects TRBV2 to TRBJ2-1; 7 bases fit TRBD1. V dropped 7 bases and J dropped 4; count of bases not matched to a gene: 7. Germline CDR1 reads SNHLY; CDR2 reads FYNNEI. The CDR3 contains 14 residues. The CDR3, as DNA: TGTGCCAGCATGGGAGACAGGGATTACAATGAGCAGTTCTTC. Translated, it gives CASMGDRDYNEQFF.

The chain links TRBV6-6 to TRBJ2-7; D unresolved. The ends were cut back, 6 bases at V and 7 bases at J, with 10 bases in the middle. The CDR3 runs 11 residues. Germline CDR1 is MNHNY and CDR2 is SVGAGI (reference sequence). CDR3 nucleotides: TGTGCCAGCAGAGAGTTGGGGGAGCAGTACTTC. Translating it yields CASRELGEQYF.

The chain has TRBV6-1 and TRBJ1-1; D is unresolved. Trimming removed 7 bases from V and 1 base from J, with 4 bases in between. CDR3 length: 11 residues. The V gene's germline CDR1 is MNHNS and CDR2 SASEGT. The CDR3 spells CASKGNTEAFF. CDR3 DNA sequence: TGTGCCAGCAAGGGGAACACTGAAGCTTTCTTT.

The chain links TRBV6-6 to TRBJ1-3, with D maybe TRBD1 (6 bases). The ends were cut back, 0 bases at V and 4 bases at J, with 10 bases in the middle. There are 15 residues in the CDR3. The germline CDR1 and CDR2 sequences are MNHNY and SVGAGI (reference sequence). The CDR3 reads CASSYSRTVGNTIYF. DNA for the CDR3: TGTGCCAGCAGTTACTCGAGGACAGTCGGAAACACCATATATTTT.

V gene TRBV30 combines with J gene TRBJ1-1; 7 bases align to TRBD1. The V gene's germline CDR1 is GTSNPN and CDR2 SVGIG (reference sequence). The CDR3 totals 14 residues. Trimming cost V 5 bases and J 3 bases; bases outside gene matches: 9. The CDR3 here is CAWGSPDRDTEAFF. The CDR3 nucleotides are TGTGCCTGGGGGTCCCCTGACAGGGACACTGAAGCTTTCTTT.

The genes are TRBV7-2 and TRBJ1-1, with a weak D call TRBD1 (5 bases). This CDR3 region has 15 residues. CDR1 and CDR2 from the germline V gene are SGHTA and FQGNSA. Deletions cut 4 bases from V and 1 base from J, with 13 bases between. Written as DNA, the CDR3 is TGTGCCAGCAGCTCAAAAAGGCAGGGGAACACTGAAGCTTTCTTT. It codes for CASSSKRQGNTEAFF. Using reference TRBV7-2 and TRBJ1-1 for the parts outside the CDR3, the full variable domain is GAGVSQSPSNKVTEKGKDVELRCDPISGHTALYWYRQSLGQGLEFLIYFQGNSAPDKSGLPSDRFSAERTGGSVSTLTIQRTQQEDSAVYLCASSSKRQGNTEAFFGQGTRLTVV.

This chain connects TRBV7-9 to TRBJ2-3; D may be TRBD2 (5 bases). This CDR3 spans 14 amino acids. V was shortened by 0 bases and J by 1 base, with 5 bases between the two germline ends. CDR1 SEHNR and CDR2 FQNEAQ come from the germline V gene (reference sequence). In nucleotides, the CDR3 is TGTGCCAGCAGCTTAGCGGGAGGCACAGATACGCAGTATTTT. It is translated as CASSLAGGTDTQYF.